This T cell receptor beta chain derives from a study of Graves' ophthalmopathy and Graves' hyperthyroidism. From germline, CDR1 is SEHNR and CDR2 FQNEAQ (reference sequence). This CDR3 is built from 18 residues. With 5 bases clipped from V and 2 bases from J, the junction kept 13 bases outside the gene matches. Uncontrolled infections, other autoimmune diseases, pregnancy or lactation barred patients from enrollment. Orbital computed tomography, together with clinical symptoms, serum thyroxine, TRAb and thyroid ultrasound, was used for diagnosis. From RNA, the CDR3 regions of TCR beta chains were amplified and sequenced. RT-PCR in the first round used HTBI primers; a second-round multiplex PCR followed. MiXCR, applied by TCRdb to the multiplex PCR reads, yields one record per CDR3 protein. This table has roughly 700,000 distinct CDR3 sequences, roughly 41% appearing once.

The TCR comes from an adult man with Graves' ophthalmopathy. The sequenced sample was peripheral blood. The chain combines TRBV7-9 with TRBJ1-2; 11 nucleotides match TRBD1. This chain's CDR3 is CASSPMGDRGIRNYGYTF. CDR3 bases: TGTGCCAGCAGCCCCATGGGGGACAGGGGGATTCGGAACTATGGCTACACCTTC. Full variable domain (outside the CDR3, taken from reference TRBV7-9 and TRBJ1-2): DTGVSQNPRHKITKRGQNVTFRCDPISEHNRLYWYRQTLGQGPEFLTYFQNEAQLEKSRLLSDRFSAERPKGSFSTLEIQRTEQGDSAMYLCASSPMGDRGIRNYGYTFGSGTRLTVV.